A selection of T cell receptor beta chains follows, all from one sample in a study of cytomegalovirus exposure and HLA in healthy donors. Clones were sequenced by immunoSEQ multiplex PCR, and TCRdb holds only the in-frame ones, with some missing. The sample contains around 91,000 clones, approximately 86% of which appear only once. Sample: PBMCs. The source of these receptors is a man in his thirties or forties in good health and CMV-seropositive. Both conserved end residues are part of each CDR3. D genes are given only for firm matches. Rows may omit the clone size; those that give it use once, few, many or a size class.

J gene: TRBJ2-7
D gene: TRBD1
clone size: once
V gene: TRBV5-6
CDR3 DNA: TGTGCCAGCAGCTGGGACAGGGACTACGAGCAGTACTTC
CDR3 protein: CASSWDRDYEQYF

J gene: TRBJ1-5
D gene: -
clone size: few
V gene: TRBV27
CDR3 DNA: TGTGCCAGCAGTTTCGGGAATAGCAATCAGCCCCAGCATTTT
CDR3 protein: CASSFGNSNQPQHF

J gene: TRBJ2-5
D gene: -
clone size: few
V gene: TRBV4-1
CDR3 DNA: TGCGCCAGCAATAGCGGACACCAGGGTGAGACCCAGTACTTC
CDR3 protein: CASNSGHQGETQYF

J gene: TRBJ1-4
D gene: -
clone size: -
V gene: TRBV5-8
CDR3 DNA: TGTGCCAGCAGCTTGGAAGCTTGGGAAAAACTGTTTTTT
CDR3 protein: CASSLEAWEKLFF

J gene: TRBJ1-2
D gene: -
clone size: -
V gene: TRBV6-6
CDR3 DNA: TGTGCCAGCAGTTACTCAGGACAGAACTATGGCTACACCTTC
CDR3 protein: CASSYSGQNYGYTF

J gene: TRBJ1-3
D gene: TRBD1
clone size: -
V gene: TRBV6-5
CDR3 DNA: TGTGCCAGCAGCTCAGGGGGCCAGGGTGGAAACACCATATATTTT
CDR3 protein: CASSSGGQGGNTIYF

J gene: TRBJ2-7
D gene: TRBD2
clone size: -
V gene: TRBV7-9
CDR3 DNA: TGTGCCAGCAGCTTGGGAAGCGGGAGGGCCGGGGAGCAGTACTTC
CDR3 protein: CASSLGSGRAGEQYF

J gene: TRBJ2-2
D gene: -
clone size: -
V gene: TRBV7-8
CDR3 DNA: TGTGCCAGCAGCTTAACGGGTGCAGGGCACACCGGGGAGCTGTTTTTT
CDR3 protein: CASSLTGAGHTGELFF

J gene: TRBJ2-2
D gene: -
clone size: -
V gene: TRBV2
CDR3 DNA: TGTGCCAGCAGTGAAAGGGGCAGCGGGGAGCTGTTTTTT
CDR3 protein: CASSERGSGELFF

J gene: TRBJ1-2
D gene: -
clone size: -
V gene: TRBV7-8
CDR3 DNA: TGTGCCAGCAGCTTAGCGTTACATGGCTATGGCTACACCTTC
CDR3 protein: CASSLALHGYGYTF

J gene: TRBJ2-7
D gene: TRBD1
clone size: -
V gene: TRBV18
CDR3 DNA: TGTGCCAGCTCCCCGGAAGACAGGGCTCGGGAGCAGTACTTC
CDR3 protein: CASSPEDRAREQYF

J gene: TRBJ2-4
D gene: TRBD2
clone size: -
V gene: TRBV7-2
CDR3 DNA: TGTGCCAGCAGCCTTAGACTAGCGGGAGGCCAAGCAAACATTCAGTACTTC
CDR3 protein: CASSLRLAGGQANIQYF

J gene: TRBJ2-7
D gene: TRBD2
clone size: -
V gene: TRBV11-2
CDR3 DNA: TGTGCCAGCAGAAGCGGGAGCTCCTACGAGCAGTACTTC
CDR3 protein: CASRSGSSYEQYF

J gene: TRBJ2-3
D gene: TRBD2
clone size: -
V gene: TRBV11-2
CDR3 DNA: TGTGCCAGCAGCTTAGATTCACTATTAGCGGGAGAATTGTCAGATACGCAGTATTTT
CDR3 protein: CASSLDSLLAGELSDTQYF

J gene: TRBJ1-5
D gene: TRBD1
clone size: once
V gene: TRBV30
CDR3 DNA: TGTGCCTGGAGCAGGGACAGGGGTCAGCCCCAGCATTTT
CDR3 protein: CAWSRDRGQPQHF